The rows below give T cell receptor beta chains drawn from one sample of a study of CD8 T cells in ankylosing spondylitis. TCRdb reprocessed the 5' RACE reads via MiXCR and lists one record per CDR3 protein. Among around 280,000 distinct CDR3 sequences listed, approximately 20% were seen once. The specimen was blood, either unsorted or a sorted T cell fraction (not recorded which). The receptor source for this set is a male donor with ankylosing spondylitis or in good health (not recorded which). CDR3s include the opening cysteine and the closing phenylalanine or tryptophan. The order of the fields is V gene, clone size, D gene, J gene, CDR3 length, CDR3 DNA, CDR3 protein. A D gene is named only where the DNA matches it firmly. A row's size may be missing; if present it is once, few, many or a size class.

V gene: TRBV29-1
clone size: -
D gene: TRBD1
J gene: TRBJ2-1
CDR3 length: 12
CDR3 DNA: TGCAGCGTTGGTAACAGGGGAATTGAGCAGTTCTTC
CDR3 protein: CSVGNRGIEQFF

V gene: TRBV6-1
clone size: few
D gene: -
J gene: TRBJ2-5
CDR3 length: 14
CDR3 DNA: TGTGCCAGCAGTGAAGGAGGTATTAGGGAGACCCAGTACTTC
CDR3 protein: CASSEGGIRETQYF

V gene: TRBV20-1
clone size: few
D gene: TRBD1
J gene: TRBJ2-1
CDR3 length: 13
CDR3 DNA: TGCAGTGTTCAACAGGGGGCGATGAATGAGCAGTTCTTC
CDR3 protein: CSVQQGAMNEQFF

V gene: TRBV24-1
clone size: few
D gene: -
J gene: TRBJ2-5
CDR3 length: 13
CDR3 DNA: TGTGCCACCAGTTCTGTGGGCGAAGAGACCCAGTACTTC
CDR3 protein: CATSSVGEETQYF

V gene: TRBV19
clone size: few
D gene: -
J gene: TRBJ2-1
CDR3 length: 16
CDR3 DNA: TGTGCCAGTACCGAAATCTGGGGGCGCGAATACAATGAGCAGTTCTTC
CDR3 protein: CASTEIWGREYNEQFF

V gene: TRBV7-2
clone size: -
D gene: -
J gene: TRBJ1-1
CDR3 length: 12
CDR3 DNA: TGTGCCAGCAGCCAGGACTGGGGATGGGCTTTCTTT
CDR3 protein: CASSQDWGWAFF

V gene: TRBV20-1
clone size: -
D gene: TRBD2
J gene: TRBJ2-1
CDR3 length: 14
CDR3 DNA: TGCAGTGCTAGTCTGGCTAGCGGGGATGGTGAGCAGTTCTTC
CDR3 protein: CSASLASGDGEQFF

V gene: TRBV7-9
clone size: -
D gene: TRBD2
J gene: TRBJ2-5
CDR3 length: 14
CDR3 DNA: TGTGCCAGCAGCCCAGACGGGGGGCAAGAGACCCAGTACTTC
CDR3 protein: CASSPDGGQETQYF

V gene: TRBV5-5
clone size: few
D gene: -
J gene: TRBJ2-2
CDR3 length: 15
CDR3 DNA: TGTGCCAGCAGCTTGTTCCAGGGTAACACCGGGGAGCTGTTTTTT
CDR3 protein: CASSLFQGNTGELFF

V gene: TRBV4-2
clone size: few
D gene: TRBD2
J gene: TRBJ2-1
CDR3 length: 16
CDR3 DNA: TGTGCCAGCAGCCAAGGGCCTAGCGGGATGTACAATGAGCAGTTCTTC
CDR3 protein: CASSQGPSGMYNEQFF

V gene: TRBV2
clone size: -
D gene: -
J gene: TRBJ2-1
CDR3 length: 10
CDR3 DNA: TGTGCCAGTACAAACAATGAGCAGTTCTTC
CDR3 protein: CASTNNEQFF

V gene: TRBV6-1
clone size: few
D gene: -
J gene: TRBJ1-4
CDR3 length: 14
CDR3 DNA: TGTGCCAGCAGTGAAGGCTCAGGGAGTGAAAAACTGTTTTTT
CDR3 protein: CASSEGSGSEKLFF

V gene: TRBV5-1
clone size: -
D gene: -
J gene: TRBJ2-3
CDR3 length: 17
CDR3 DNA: TGCGCCAGCAGCGCCGCCACTGGGACATCTAGCACAGATACGCAGTATTTT
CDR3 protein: CASSAATGTSSTDTQYF

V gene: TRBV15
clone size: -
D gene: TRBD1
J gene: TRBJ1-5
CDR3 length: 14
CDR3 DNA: TGTGCCACCCAAACGGACAGGGGCAATCAGCCCCAGCATTTT
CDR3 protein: CATQTDRGNQPQHF

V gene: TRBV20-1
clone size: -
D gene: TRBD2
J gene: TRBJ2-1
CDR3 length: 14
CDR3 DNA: TGCAGTGCTCTTACTAGCGGGGTCTACAATGAGCAGTTCTTC
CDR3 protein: CSALTSGVYNEQFF

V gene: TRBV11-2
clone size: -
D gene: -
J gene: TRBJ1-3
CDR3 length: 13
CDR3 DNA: TGTGCCAGCAGCACCGGACGGATACACACCATATATTTT
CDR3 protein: CASSTGRIHTIYF

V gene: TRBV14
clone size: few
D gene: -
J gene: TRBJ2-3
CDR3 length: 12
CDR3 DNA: TGTGCCAGCAGCCTCCATCCAGATACGCAGTATTTT
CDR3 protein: CASSLHPDTQYF

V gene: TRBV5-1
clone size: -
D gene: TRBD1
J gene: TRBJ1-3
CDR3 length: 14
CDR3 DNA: TGCGCCAGCAGCGTGGGACAGTCTGGAAACACCATATATTTT
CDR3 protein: CASSVGQSGNTIYF

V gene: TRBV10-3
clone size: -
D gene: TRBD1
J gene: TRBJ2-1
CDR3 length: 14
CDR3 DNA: TGTGCCATCAGTCGGGACAGCTCCTACAATGAGCAGTTCTTC
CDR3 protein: CAISRDSSYNEQFF

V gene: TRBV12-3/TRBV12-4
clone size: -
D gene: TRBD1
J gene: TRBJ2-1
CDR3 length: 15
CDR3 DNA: TGTGCCAGCAGTTTCTCCGGGACAGCCTACAATGAGCAGTTCTTC
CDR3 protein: CASSFSGTAYNEQFF

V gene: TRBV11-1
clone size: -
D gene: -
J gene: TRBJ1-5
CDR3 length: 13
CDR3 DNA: TGTGCCAGCAGCGCTGGGGGGAATCAGCCCCAGCATTTT
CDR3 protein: CASSAGGNQPQHF

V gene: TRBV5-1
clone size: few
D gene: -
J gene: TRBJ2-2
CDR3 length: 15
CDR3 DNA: TGCGCCAGCAGCTTGGCAGGGGCCCACACCGGGGAGCTGTTTTTT
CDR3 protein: CASSLAGAHTGELFF

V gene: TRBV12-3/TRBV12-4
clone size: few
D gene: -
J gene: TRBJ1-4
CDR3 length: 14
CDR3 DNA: TGTGCCAGCAGCACTCCAGAGGGATGGGAAAAACTGTTTTTT
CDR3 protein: CASSTPEGWEKLFF

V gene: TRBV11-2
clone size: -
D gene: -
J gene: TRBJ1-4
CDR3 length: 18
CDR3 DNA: TGTGCCAGCAGCAGAGCCGGGACCTTTGTTGCAACTAATGAAAAACTGTTTTTT
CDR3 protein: CASSRAGTFVATNEKLFF

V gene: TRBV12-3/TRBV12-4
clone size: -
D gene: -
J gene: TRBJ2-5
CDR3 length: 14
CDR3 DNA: TGTGCCAGCAGTCTCGGGGGTTCCACGAGGGGCCAGTACTTC
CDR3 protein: CASSLGGSTRGQYF

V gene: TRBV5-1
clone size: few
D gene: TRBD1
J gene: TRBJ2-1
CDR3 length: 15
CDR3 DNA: TGCGCCAGCAGCTTGCAGGGGGCAGGGAACAATGAGCAGTTCTTC
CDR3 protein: CASSLQGAGNNEQFF

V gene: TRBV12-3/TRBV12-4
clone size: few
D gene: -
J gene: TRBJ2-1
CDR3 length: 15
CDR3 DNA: TGTGCCAGCAGTCCAGGACAGATATTGGCCAATGAGCAGTTCTTC
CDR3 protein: CASSPGQILANEQFF

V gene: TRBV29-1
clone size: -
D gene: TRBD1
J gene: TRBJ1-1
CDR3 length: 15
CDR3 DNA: TGCAGCGCTGGGACAGGGGGATCGATGAACACTGAAGCTTTCTTT
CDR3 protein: CSAGTGGSMNTEAFF

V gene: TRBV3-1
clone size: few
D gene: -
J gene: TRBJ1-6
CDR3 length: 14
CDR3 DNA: TGTGCCAGCAGCCAAGAAAACAAGGATTCACCCCTCCACTTT
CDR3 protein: CASSQENKDSPLHF

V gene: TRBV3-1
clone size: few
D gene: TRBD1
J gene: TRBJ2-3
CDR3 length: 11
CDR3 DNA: TGTGCCAGCAGCCGAGGACAGGGCCGGAGTTTT
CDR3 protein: CASSRGQGRSF

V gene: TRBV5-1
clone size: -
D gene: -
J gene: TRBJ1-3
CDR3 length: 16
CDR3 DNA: TGCGCCAGCAGCGCGGACCCTGGGACGTCTGGAAACACCATATATTTT
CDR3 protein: CASSADPGTSGNTIYF

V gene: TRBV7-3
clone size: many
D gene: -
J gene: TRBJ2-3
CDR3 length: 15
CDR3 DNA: TGTGCCAGCAGTTTATCAGGACTTAGCACAGATACGCAGTATTTT
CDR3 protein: CASSLSGLSTDTQYF

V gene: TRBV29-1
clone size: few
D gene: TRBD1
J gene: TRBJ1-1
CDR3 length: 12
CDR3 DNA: TGCAGCGTGGGGGACAGGAACACTGAAGCTTTCTTT
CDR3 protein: CSVGDRNTEAFF

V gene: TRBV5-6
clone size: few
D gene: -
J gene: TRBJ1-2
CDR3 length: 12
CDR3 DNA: TGTGCCAGCAGCCTTCAGGGTGGGGGCTACACCTTC
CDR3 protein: CASSLQGGGYTF

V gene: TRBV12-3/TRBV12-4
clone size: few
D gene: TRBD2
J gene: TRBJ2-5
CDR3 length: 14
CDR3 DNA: TGTGCCAGCAGCAAGGGACTAGCCAAAGAGACCCAGTACTTC
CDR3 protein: CASSKGLAKETQYF

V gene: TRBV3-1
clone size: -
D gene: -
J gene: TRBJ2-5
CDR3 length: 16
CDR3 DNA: TGTGCCAGCAGCCTCGAAGCGGGGAGGGGGCAAGAGACCCAGTACTTC
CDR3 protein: CASSLEAGRGQETQYF

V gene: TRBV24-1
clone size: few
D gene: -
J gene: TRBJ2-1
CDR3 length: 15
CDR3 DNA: TGTGCCACCAAGTGGAGAACTGCTCAACGCTCTGAGCAGTTCTTC
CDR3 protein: CATKWRTAQRSEQFF

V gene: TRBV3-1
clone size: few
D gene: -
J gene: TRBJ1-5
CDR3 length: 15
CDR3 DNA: TGTGCCAGCAGCCAAGATACGCAGGACTATCAGCCCCAGCATTTT
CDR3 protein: CASSQDTQDYQPQHF

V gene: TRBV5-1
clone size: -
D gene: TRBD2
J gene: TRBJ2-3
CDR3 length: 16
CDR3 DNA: TGCGCCAGCAGCCGTTTGACTAGCGGTAGCTTGGATACGCAGTATTTT
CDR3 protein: CASSRLTSGSLDTQYF

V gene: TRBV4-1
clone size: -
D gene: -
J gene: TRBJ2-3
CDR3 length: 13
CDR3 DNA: TGCGCCAGCAGCCAAGTCGGGGCAGATACGCAGTATTTT
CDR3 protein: CASSQVGADTQYF

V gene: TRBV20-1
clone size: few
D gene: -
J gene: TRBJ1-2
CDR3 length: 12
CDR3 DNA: TGCAGTGCGCCACCCCTGGTTTATGGCTACACCTTC
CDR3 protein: CSAPPLVYGYTF

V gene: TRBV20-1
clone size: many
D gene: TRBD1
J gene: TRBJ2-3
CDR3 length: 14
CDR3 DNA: TGCAGTGCCCCCGGGGACAGGGTCACAGATACGCAGTATTTT
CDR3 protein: CSAPGDRVTDTQYF

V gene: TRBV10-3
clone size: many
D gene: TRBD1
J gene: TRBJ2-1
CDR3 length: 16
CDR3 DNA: TGTGCCACCGTGGATGGACAGGGGGCTCAGTGGAATGAGCAGTTCTTC
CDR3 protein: CATVDGQGAQWNEQFF

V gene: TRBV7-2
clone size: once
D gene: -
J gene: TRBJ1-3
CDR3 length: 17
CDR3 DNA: TGTGCCAGCAGCTTTCCCAGGGTTTCACTCTCTGGAAACACCATATATTTT
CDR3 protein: CASSFPRVSLSGNTIYF

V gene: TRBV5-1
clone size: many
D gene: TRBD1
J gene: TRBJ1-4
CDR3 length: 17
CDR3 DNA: TGCGCCAGCAGCTTGACCGGGACAGGGCTCGGGACCGAAAAACTGTTTTTT
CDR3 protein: CASSLTGTGLGTEKLFF

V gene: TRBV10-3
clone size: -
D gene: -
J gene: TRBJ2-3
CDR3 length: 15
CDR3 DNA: TGTGCCATCAGTGAGGCGCGGGAACCCACAGATACGCAGTATTTT
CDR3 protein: CAISEAREPTDTQYF

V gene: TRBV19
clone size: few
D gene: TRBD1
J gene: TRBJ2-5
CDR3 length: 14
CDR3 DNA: TGTGCCAGTAGTATTACAGGGGGCGCGGAGACCCAGTACTTC
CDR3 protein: CASSITGGAETQYF

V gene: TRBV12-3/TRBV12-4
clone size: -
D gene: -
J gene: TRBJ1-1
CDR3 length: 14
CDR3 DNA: TGTGCCAGCAGTTTGGGAGGCGGCGACACTGAAGCTTTCTTT
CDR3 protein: CASSLGGGDTEAFF

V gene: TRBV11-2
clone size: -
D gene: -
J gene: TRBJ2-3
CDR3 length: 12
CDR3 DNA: TGTGCCAGCAAGTCGGGCATAGATACGCAGTATTTT
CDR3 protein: CASKSGIDTQYF

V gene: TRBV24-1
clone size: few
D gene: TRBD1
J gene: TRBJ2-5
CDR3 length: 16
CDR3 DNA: TGTGCCACCAGTGATCTAACAGGACAGGGCCAAGAGACCCAGTACTTC
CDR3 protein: CATSDLTGQGQETQYF

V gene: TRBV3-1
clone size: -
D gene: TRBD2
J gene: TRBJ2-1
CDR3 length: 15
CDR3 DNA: TGTGCCAGCAGCCAATTTAGCGGGGGTTACAATGAGCAGTTCTTC
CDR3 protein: CASSQFSGGYNEQFF

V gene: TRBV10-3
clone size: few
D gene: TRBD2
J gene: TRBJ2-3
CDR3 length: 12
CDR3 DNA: TGTGCCATACGGGGGGGCTCAGATACGCAGTATTTT
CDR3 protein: CAIRGGSDTQYF

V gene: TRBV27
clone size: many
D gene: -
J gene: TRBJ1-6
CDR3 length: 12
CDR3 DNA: TGTGCCAGCAGTTTGGTTAATTCACCCCTCCACTTT
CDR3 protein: CASSLVNSPLHF

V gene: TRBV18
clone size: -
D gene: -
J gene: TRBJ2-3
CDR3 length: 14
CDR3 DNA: TGTGCCAGCTCACCATCTCGCTCGGGGGATACGCAGTATTTT
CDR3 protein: CASSPSRSGDTQYF

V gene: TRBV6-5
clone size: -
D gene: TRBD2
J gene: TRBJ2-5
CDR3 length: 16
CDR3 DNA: TGTGCCAGCAGTTACTTAGGTAGCGGGAGCAAAGAGACCCAGTACTTC
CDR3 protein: CASSYLGSGSKETQYF

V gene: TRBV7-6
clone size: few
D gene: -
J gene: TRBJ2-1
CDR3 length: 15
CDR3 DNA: TGTGCCAGCAGCGGGGACACAAGCTCCTACAATGAGCAGTTCTTC
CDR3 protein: CASSGDTSSYNEQFF

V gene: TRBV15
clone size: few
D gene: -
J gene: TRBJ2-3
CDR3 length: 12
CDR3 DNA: TGTGCCACCAGCAGGGCAGACGGGACGCAGTATTTT
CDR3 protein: CATSRADGTQYF

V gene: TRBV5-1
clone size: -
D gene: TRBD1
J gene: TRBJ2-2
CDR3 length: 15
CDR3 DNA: TGCGCCAGCAGCGAGACAGGGGGTGCCACCGGGGAGCTGTTTTTT
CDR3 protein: CASSETGGATGELFF